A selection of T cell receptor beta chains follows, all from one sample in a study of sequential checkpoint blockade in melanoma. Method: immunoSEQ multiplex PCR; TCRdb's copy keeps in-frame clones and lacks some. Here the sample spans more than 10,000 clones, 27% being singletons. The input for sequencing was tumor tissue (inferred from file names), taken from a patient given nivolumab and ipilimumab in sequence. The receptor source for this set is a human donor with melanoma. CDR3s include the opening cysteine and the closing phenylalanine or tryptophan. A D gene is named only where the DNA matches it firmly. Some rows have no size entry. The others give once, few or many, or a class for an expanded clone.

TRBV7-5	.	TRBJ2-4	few	TGTGCCAGCAGCCCGGGGATGGGGGCCAAAAACATTCAGTACTTC	CASSPGMGAKNIQYF
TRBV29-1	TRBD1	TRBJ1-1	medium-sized	TGCAGCCCAATAACCACAGGGGGCACTGAAGCTTTCTTT	CSPITTGGTEAFF
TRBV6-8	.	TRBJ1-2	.	TGTGCCATCAGTTTACGGAACTATGGCTACACCTTC	CAISLRNYGYTF
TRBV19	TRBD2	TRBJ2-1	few	TGTGCCAGTAGTGTAACTAGCGGGGCTTACAATGAGCAGTTCTTC	CASSVTSGAYNEQFF
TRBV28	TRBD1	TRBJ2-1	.	TGTGCCAGCAGCTCTGGACAGGGGTGGTACAATGAGCAGTTCTTC	CASSSGQGWYNEQFF
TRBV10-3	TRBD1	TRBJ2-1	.	TGTGCCATCAGTGAACCGGACGGAAGGGGGCTCGTGAGCTCCTACAATGAGCAGTTCTTC	CAISEPDGRGLVSSYNEQFF
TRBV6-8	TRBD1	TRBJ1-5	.	TGTGCCAGCAGTTACTCGCAGCGGGACAGGTGGGGTCAGCCCCAGCATTTT	CASSYSQRDRWGQPQHF
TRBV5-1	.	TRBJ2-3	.	TGCGCCAGCAGAGAGGCAGGCCGCACAGATACGCAGTATTTT	CASREAGRTDTQYF
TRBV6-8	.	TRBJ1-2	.	TGTGCCAGCAGTTACTCGACCAGATCCTATGGCTACACCTTC	CASSYSTRSYGYTF
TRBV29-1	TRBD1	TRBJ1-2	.	TGCAGCGTCCTGACAGGGACTAACTATGGCTACACCTTC	CSVLTGTNYGYTF
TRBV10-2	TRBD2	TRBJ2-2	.	TGCGCCAGCAGTGTCCTAGCGGAGAACACCGGGGAGCTGTTTTTT	CASSVLAENTGELFF
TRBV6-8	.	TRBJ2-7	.	TGTGCCAGCACCCTACCGAACTACTCCTACGAGCAGTACTTC	CASTLPNYSYEQYF
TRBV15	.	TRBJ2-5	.	TGTGCCACCAGCAGAGAAATGGGTCTACAAGAGACCCAGTACTTC	CATSREMGLQETQYF
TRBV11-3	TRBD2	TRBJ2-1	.	TGTGCCAGCAGCAGGACTAGCGGGAACTCCTACAATGAGCAGTTCTTC	CASSRTSGNSYNEQFF
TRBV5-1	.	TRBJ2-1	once	TGCGCCAGCAGCTTGGCGAGAGGTAGCTCCTACAATGAGCAGTTCTTC	CASSLARGSSYNEQFF
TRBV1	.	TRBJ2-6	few	TGCGCCAGCAGCCAGGGACAGGGGTTCTCTGGGGCCAACGTCCTGACTTTC	CASSQGQGFSGANVLTF
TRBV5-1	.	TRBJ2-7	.	TGCGCCAGCAGCTTGGGGGTCGGGCCCCGCTACGAGCAGTACTTC	CASSLGVGPRYEQYF
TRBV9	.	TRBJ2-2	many	TGTGCCAGCAGCGTAGAATCCAGGGTGAACACCGGGGAGCTGTTTTTT	CASSVESRVNTGELFF
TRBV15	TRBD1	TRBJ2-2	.	TGTGCCACCAGCGGAGGACAGGGAGGAGCCGGGGAGCTGTTTTTT	CATSGGQGGAGELFF
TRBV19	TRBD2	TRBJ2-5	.	TGTGCCAGTAGTATTTCGCGGTCGGGGGGAGAGACCCAGTACTTC	CASSISRSGGETQYF
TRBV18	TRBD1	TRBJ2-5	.	TGTGCCAGCTCACCCCTGACAGGGGGAGAGACCCAGTACTTC	CASSPLTGGETQYF
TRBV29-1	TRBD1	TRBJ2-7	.	TGCAGCGTTGTGACAGGGGGCCTTAACGAGCAGTACTTC	CSVVTGGLNEQYF
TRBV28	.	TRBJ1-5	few	TGTGCCAGCAGACTACAGAATCAGCCCCAGCATTTT	CASRLQNQPQHF
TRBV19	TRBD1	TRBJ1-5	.	TGTGCCAGTAGTATGAAATCGGGTGGGGGACAGGGGACCCAGCCCCAGCATTTT	CASSMKSGGGQGTQPQHF
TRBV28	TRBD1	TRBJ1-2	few	TGTGCCAGCAGTCCCGGGACAGGGGGCGGGTATGGCTACACCTTC	CASSPGTGGGYGYTF
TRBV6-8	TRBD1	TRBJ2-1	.	TGTGCCAGCAGTTCCGGGACAGGGGGCAATGAGCAGTTCTTC	CASSSGTGGNEQFF
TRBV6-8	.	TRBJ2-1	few	TGTGCCAGCAGTACGGGGAACAATGAGCAGTTCTTC	CASSTGNNEQFF